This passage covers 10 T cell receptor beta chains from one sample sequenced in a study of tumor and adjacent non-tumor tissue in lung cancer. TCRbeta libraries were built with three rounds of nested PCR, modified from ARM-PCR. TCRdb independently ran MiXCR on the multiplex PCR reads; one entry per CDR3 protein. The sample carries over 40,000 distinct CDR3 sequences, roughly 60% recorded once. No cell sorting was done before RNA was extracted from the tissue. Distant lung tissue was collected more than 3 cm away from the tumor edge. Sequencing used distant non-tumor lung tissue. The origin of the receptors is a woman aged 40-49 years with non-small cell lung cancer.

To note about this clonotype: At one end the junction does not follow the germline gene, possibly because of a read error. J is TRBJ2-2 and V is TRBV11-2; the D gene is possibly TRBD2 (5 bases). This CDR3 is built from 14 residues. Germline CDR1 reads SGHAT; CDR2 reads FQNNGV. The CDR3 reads CVSSLAPLTGELFF. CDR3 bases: TGTGTCAGCAGCCTAGCCCCTCTCACCGGGGAGCTGTTTTTT.

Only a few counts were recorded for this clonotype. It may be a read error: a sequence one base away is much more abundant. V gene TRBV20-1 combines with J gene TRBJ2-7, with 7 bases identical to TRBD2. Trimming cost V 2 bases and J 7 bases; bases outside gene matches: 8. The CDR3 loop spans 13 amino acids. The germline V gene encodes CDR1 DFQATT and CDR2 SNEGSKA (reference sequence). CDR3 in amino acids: CSARTGIGGEQYF. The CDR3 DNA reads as TGCAGTGCTAGAACGGGTATCGGGGGGGAGCAGTACTTC.

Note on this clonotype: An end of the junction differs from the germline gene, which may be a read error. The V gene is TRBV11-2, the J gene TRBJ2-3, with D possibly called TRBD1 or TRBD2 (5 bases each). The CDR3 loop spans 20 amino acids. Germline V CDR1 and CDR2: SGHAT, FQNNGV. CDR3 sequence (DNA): TGTGCCAGCACTTCATCTCGAGGGGCTAGTGGGTTACTTTTAGCAGACACGCAGTATTTT. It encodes CASTSSRGASGLLLADTQYF.

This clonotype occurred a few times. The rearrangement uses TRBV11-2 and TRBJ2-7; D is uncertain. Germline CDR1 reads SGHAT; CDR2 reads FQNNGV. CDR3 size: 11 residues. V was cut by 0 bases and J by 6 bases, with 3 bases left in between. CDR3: CASSLEGEQYF. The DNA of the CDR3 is TGTGCCAGCAGCTTAGAGGGCGAGCAGTACTTC.

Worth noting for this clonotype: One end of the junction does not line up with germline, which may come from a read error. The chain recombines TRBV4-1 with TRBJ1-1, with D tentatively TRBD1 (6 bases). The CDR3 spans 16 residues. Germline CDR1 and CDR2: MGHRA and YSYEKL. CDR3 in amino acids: CASNQSTGLMNTEAFF. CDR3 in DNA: TGCGCCAGCAACCAATCAACAGGGCTAATGAACACTGAAGCTTTCTTT.

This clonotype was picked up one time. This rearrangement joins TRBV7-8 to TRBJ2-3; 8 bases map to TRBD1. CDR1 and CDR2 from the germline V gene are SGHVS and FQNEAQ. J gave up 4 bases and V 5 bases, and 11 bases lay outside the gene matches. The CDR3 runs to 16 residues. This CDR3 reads CASSLRQGSNADTQYF. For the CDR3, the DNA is TGTGCCAGCAGCCTCCGACAGGGGTCAAACGCAGATACGCAGTATTTT.

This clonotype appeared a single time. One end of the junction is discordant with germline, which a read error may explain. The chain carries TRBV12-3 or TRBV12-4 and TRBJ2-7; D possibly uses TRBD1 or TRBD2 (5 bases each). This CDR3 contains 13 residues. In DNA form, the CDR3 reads TGTGCCAGCAGTCTCAGGGAGTCCTACGAACAGTACTTC. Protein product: CASSLRESYEQYF.

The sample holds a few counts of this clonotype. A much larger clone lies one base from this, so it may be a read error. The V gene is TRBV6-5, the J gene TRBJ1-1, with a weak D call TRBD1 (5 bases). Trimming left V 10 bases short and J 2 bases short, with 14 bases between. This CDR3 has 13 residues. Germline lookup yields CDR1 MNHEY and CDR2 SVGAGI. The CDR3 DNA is TGTGCCAACAGCCGGACACCAAACACTGAAGCTTTCTTT. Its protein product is CANSRTPNTEAFF.

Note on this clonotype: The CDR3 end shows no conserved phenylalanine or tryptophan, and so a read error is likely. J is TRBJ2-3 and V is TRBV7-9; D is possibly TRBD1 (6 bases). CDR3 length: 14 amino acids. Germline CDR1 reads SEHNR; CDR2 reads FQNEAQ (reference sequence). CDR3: CANSVQGYTDTQYL. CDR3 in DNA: TGTGCCAACAGCGTACAGGGTTACACAGATACGCAGTATCTT.

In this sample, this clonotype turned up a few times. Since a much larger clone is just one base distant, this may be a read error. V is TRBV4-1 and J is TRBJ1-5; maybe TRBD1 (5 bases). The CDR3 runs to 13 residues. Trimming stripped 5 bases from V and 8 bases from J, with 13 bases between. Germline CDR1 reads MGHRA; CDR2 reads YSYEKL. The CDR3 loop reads CASSSRDDEPQHF. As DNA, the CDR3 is TGCGCCAGCAGCTCTAGGGACGACGAGCCCCAGCATTTT.